Sequencing of this T cell receptor beta chain was carried out in a study of cytomegalovirus exposure and HLA in healthy donors. Points from the study as a whole: A missense DCLRE1C variant was associated with V- and J-gene trimming of TCR beta chains in a later analysis, and an independent cohort replicated the association. The productive fraction for most TCR beta V segments was about 90% or about 30% in an earlier analysis.

Germline-derived CDR1 and CDR2 are MNHEY and SMNVEV (reference sequence). The V gene end was trimmed by 3 bases and the J gene end by 9 bases; junction bases not matched to a gene: 7. This CDR3 spans 15 amino acids. 60 Vbeta and 13 Jbeta primers were used in PCR. Data came from immunoSEQ multiplex PCR; TCRdb stores just in-frame clones and leaves some out. The sample lists about 130,000 clones, roughly 85% seen once, with over 1% in the top ten. As concerns this clone: Its antigen remains unknown.

The chain combines TRBV27 with TRBJ2-1, with 11 nucleotides matching TRBD2. The sequence came from a boy under 18 in good health and CMV-seronegative. Source material: PBMCs. CDR3 sequence: CASSFEIAGGGEQFF. Written as DNA, the CDR3 is TGTGCCAGCAGTTTTGAAATAGCGGGAGGGGGTGAGCAGTTCTTC.